This TCR beta chain was recovered during a study of blood T cell repertoires in COVID-19. In the original workflow: Reference gene primer amplification in the assay estimated nucleated cell counts. TCRdb's table, derived via immunoSEQ multiplex PCR, lists solely in-frame clones and lacks some. Clone size and the V and J calls come from that table; the DNA yielded D and trimming. The data hold over 400,000 clones, with just over 85% observed a single time. The source is a woman younger than 45 with active or convalescent COVID-19. What was sequenced was peripheral blood.

The chain's CDR3 is CASSPPGLAGGPRETQYF. The DNA of the CDR3 is TGTGCCAGCTCACCACCGGGACTAGCGGGAGGGCCCCGAGAGACCCAGTACTTC. The V gene is TRBV18, the J gene TRBJ2-5, with 16 positions matching TRBD2. The trim removed 0 bases at V and 4 bases at J, leaving 5 bases unmatched. CDR3 length equals 18 residues. From germline, CDR1 is KGHSH and CDR2 LQKENI. The variable domain in full, with the rest retrieved from reference TRBV18 and TRBJ2-5, is NAGVMQNPRHLVRRRGQEARLRCSPMKGHSHVYWYRQLPEEGLKFMVYLQKENIIDESGMPKERFSAEFPKEGPSILRIQQVVRGDSAAYFCASSPPGLAGGPRETQYFGPGTRLLVL.